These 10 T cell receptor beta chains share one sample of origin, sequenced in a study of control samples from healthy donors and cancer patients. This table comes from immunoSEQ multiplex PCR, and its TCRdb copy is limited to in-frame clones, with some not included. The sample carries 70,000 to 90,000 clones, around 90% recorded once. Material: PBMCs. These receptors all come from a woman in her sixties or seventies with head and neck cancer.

In DNA form, the CDR3 reads TGTGCCAGCAGTTTATCCCGGAACGAGCAGTACTTC. Translated, it gives CASSLSRNEQYF. The chain is built from TRBV28 and TRBJ2-7, with D unclear. Germline V CDR1 and CDR2: MDHEN, SYDVKM. The CDR3 is 12 residues long. The V gene lost 1 base and the J gene lost 5 bases, with 6 bases spanning the gap. The full variable domain, with the rest looked up from reference TRBV28 and TRBJ2-7, is DVKVTQSSRYLVKRTGEKVFLECVQDMDHENMFWYRQDPGLGLRLIYFSYDVKMKEKGDIPEGYSVSREKKERFSLILESASTNQTSMYLCASSLSRNEQYFGPGTRLTVT.

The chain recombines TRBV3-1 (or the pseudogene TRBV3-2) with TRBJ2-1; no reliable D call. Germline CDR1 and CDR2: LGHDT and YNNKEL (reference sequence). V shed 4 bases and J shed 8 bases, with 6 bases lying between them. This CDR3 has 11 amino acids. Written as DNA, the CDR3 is TGTGCCAGCAGCCCTGGGCATGAGCAGTTCTTC. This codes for CASSPGHEQFF.

Here the CDR3 reads CASSQVDSDTYEQYF. The CDR3 DNA reads TGTGCCAGCAGCCAAGTGGACAGCGACACCTACGAGCAGTACTTC. The chain carries TRBV4-2 and TRBJ2-7; weak D call: TRBD1 (6 bases). CDR3 size: 15 residues. V was cut by 1 base and J by 2 bases, with 12 bases left in between. Germline CDR1 reads LGHNA; CDR2 reads YNFKEQ.

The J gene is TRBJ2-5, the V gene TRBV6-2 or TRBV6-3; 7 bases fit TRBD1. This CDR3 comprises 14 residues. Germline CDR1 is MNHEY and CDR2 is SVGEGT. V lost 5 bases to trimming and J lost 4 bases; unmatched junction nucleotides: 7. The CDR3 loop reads CASSATGVRETQYF. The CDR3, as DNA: TGTGCCAGCAGTGCCACAGGGGTACGAGAGACCCAGTACTTC.

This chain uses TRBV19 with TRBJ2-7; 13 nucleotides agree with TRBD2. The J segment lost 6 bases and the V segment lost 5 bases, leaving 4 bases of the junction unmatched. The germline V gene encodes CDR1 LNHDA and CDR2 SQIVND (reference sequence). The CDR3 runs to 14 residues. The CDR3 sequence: CASSETSGRVEQYF. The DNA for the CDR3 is TGTGCCAGTAGTGAAACTAGCGGGAGGGTCGAGCAGTACTTC.

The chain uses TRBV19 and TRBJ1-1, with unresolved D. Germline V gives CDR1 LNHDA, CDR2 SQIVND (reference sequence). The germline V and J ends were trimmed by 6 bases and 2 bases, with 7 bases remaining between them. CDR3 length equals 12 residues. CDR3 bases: TGTGCCAGTAGCAGGTCCAACACTGAAGCTTTCTTT. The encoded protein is CASSRSNTEAFF.

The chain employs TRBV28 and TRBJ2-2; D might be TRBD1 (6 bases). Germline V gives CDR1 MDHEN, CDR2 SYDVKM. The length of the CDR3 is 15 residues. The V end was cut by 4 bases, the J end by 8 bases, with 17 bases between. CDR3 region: CASSSGQIVLGELFF. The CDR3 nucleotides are TGTGCCAGCAGTTCGGGACAAATAGTTTTGGGGGAGCTGTTTTTT.

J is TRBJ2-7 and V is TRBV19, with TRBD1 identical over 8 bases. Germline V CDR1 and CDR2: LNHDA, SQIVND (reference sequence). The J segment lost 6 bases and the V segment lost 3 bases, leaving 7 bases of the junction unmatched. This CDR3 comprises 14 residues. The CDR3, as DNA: TGTGCCAGTAGTATCACCGGGACAGGTGGCGAGCAGTACTTC. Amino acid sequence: CASSITGTGGEQYF.

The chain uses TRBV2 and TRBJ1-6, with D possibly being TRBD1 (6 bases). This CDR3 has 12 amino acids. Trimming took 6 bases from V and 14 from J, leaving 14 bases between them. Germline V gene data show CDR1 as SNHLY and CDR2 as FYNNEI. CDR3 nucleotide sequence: TGTGCCAGCAGGGTACAGGGTGTCTCCCTCCACTTT. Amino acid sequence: CASRVQGVSLHF.

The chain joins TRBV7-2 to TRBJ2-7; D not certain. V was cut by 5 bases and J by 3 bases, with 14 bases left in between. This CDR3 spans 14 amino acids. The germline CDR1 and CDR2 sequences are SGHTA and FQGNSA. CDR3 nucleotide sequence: TGTGCCAGCAGCATTGGACCTAAGGACTACGAGCAGTACTTC. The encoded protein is CASSIGPKDYEQYF.